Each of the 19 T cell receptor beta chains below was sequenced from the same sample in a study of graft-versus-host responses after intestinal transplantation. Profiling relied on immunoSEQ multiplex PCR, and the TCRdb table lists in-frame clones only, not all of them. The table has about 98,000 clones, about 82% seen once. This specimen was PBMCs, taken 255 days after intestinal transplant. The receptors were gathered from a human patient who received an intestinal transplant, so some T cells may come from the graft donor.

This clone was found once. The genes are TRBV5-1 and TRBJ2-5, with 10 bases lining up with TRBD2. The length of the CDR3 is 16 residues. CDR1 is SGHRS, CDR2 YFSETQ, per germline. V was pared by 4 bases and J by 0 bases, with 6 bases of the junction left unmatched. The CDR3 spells CASSPPAGGYQETQYF. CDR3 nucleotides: TGCGCCAGCAGCCCCCCAGCGGGGGGGTACCAAGAGACCCAGTACTTC.

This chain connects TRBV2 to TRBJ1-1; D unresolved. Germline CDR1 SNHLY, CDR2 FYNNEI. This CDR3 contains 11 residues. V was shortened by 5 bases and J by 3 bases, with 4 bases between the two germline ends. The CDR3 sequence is CASSWDTEAFF. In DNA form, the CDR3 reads TGTGCCAGCAGTTGGGACACTGAAGCTTTCTTT.

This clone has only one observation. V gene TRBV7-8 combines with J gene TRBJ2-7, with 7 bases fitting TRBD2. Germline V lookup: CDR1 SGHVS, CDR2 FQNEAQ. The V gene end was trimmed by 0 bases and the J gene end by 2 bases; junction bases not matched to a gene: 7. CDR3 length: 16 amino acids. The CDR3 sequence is CASSLALREFPYEQYF. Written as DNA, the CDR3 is TGTGCCAGCAGCTTAGCGTTGCGGGAGTTCCCCTACGAGCAGTACTTC. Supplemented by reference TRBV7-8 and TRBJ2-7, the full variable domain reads GAGVSQSPRYKVAKRGQDVALRCDPISGHVSLFWYQQALGQGPEFLTYFQNEAQLDKSGLPSDRFFAERPEGSVSTLKIQRTQQEDSAVYLCASSLALREFPYEQYFGPGTRLTVT.

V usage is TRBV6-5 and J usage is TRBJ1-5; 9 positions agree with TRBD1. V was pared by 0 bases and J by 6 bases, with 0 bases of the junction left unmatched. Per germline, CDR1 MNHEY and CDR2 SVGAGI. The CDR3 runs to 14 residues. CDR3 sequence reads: CASSYSTGGQPQHF. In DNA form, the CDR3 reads TGTGCCAGCAGTTACTCGACAGGGGGTCAGCCCCAGCATTTT.

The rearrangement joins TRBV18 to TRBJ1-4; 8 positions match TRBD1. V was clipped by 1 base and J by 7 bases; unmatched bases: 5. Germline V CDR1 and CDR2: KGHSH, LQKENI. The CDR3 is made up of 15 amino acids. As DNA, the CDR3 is TGTGCCAGCTCACCACAAGGGACAGGTGGTGAAAAACTGTTTTTT. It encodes CASSPQGTGGEKLFF.

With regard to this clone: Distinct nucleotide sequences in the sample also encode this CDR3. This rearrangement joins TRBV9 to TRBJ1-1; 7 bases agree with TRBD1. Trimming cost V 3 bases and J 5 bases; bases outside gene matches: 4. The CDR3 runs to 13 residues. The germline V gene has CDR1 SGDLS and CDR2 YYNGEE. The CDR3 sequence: CASSATGTTEAFF. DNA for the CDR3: TGTGCCAGCAGCGCGACAGGGACGACTGAAGCTTTCTTT.

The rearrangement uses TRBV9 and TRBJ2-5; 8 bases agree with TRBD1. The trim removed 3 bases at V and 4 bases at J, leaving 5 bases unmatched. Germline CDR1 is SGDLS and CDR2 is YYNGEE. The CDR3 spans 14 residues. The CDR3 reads CASSADRVGETQYF. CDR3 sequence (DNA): TGTGCCAGCAGCGCGGACAGGGTAGGAGAGACCCAGTACTTC.

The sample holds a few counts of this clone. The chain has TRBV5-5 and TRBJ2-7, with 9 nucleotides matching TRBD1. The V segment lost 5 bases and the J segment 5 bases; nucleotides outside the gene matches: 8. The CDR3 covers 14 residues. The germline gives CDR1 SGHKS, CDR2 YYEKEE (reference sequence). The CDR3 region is CASRSGTGYHEQYF. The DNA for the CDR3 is TGTGCCAGCAGATCCGGGACAGGGTACCACGAGCAGTACTTC.

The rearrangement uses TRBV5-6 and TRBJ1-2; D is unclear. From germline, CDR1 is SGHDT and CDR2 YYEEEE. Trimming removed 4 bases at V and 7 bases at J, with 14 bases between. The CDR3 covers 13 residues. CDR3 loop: CASSPPSPPGYTF. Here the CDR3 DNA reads TGTGCCAGCAGCCCGCCTAGCCCTCCTGGCTACACCTTC.

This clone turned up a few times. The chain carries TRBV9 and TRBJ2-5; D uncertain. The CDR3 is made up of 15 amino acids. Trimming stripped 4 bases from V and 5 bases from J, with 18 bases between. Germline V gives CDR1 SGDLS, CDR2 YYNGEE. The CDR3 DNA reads TGTGCCAGCAGCCCCCAGTGGCCTTTCGGGGAGACCCAGTACTTC. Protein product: CASSPQWPFGETQYF.

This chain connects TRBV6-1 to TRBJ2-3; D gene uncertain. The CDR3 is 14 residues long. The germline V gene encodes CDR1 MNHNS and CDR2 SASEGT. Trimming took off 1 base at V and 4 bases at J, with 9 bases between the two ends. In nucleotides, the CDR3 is TGTGCCAGCAGTGAAGGTCGGGCCCCAGATACGCAGTATTTT. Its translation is CASSEGRAPDTQYF.

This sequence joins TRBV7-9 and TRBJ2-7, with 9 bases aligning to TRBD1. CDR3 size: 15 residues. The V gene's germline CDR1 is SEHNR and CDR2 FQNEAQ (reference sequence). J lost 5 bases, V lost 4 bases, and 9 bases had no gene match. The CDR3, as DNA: TGTGCCAGCAGCTGGCCGGGACAGGGATTTCACGAGCAGTACTTC. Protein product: CASSWPGQGFHEQYF.

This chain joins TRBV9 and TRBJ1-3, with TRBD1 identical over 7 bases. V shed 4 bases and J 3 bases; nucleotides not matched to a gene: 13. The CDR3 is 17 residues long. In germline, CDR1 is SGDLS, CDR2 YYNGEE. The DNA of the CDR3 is TGTGCCAGCAGCTCGTCGGGACAGCTTACCGTTGGAAACACCATATATTTT. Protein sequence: CASSSSGQLTVGNTIYF.

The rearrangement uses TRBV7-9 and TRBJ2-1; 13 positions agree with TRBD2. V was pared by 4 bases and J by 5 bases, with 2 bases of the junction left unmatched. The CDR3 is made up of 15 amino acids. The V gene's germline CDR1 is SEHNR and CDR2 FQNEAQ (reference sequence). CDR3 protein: CASSSGTSGNNEQFF. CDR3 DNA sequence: TGTGCCAGCAGCTCCGGGACTAGCGGGAACAATGAGCAGTTCTTC.

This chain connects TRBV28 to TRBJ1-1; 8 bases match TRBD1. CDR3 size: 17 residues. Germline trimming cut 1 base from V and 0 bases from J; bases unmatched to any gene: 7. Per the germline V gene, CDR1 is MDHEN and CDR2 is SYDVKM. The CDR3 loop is CASSLSAGGFMNTEAFF. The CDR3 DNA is TGTGCCAGCAGTTTATCGGCAGGGGGCTTCATGAACACTGAAGCTTTCTTT. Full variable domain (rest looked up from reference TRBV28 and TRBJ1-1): DVKVTQSSRYLVKRTGEKVFLECVQDMDHENMFWYRQDPGLGLRLIYFSYDVKMKEKGDIPEGYSVSREKKERFSLILESASTNQTSMYLCASSLSAGGFMNTEAFFGQGTRLTVV.

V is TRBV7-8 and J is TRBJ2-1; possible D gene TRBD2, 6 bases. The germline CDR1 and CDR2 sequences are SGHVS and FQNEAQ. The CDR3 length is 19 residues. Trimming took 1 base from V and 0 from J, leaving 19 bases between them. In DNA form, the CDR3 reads TGTGCCAGCAGCTTAGGTGGCCAGGGAGGAATAGCCTCCTACAATGAGCAGTTCTTC. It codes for CASSLGGQGGIASYNEQFF.

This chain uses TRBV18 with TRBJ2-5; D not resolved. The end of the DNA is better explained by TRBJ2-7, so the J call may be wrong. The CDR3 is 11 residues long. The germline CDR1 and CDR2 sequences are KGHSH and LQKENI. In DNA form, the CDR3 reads TGTGCCAGCTCGGCAGGCGTCGAGCAGTACTTC. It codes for CASSAGVEQYF.

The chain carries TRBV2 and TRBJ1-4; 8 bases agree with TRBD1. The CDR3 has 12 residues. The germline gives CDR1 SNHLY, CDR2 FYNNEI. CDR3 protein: CAVGQGGEKLFF. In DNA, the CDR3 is TGTGCAGTTGGACAGGGAGGGGAAAAACTGTTTTTT.

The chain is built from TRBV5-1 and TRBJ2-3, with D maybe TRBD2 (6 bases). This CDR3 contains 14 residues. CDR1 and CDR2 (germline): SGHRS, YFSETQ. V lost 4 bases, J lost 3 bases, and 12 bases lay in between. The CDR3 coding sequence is TGCGCCAGCAGCCTGGAGGGCCTGACAGATACGCAGTATTTT. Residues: CASSLEGLTDTQYF.